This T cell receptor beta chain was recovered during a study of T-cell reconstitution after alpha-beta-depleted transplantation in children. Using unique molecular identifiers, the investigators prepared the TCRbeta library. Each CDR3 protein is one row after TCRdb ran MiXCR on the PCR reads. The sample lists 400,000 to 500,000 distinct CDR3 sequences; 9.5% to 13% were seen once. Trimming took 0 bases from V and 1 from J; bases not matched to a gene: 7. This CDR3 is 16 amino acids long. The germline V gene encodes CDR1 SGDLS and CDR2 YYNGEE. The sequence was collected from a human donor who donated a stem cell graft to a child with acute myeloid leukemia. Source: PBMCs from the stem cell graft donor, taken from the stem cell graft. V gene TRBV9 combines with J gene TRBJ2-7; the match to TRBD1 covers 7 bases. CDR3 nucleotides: TGTGCCAGCAGCGTAGATGGGACAGTATTTTCCTACGAGCAGTACTTC. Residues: CASSVDGTVFSYEQYF.